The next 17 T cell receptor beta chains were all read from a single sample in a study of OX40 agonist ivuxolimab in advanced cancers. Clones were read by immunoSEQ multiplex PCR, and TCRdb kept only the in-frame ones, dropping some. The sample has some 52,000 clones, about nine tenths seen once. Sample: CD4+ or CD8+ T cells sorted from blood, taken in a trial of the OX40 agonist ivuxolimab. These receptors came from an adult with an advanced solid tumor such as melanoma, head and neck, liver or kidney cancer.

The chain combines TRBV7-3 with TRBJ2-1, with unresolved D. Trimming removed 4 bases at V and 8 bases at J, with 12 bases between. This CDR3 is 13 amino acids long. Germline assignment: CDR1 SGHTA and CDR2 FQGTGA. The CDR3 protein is CASSYSRRDEQFF. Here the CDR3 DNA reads TGTGCCAGCAGCTATAGTAGACGGGATGAGCAGTTCTTC.

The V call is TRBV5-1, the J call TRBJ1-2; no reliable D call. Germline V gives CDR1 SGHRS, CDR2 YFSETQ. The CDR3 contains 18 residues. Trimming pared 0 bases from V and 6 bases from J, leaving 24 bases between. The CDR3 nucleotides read TGCGCCAGCAGCTTGGTGAGGGAGGGATTCGGCCCAGGCGATGGCTACACCTTC. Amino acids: CASSLVREGFGPGDGYTF.

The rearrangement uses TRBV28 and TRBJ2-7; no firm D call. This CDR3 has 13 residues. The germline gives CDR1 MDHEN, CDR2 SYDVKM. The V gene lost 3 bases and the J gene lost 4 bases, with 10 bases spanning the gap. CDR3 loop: CASSLWAEYEQYF. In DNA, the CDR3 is TGTGCCAGCAGTTTGTGGGCCGAATACGAGCAGTACTTC. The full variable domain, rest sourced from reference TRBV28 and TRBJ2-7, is DVKVTQSSRYLVKRTGEKVFLECVQDMDHENMFWYRQDPGLGLRLIYFSYDVKMKEKGDIPEGYSVSREKKERFSLILESASTNQTSMYLCASSLWAEYEQYFGPGTRLTVT.

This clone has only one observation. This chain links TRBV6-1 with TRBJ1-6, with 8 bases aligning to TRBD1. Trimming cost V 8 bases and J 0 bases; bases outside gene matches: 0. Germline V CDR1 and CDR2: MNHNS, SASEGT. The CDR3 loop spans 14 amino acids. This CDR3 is CASGQGSYNSPLHF. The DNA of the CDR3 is TGTGCCAGCGGACAGGGCTCCTATAATTCACCCCTCCACTTT.

The CDR3 DNA reads TGTGCCAGCAGTTTATTGGGCAGCTACGAGCAGTACTTC. It codes for CASSLLGSYEQYF. This chain connects TRBV28 to TRBJ2-7, with D unresolved. Germline loops: CDR1 MDHEN, CDR2 SYDVKM. The V and J ends lost 1 base and 3 bases respectively, with 7 bases between them. CDR3 size: 13 residues.

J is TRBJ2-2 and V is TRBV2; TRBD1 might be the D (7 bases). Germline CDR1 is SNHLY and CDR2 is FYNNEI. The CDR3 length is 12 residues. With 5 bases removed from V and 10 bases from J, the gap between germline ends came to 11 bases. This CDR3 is CASSSRGEELFF. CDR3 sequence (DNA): TGTGCCAGCAGTTCCAGGGGGGAGGAGCTGTTTTTT.

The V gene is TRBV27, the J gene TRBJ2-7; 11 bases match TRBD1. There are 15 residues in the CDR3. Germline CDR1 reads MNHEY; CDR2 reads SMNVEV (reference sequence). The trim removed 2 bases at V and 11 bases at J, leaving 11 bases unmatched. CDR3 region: CASSLLGQGAQLKYF. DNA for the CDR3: TGTGCCAGCAGTTTACTCGGACAGGGGGCCCAATTAAAGTACTTC.

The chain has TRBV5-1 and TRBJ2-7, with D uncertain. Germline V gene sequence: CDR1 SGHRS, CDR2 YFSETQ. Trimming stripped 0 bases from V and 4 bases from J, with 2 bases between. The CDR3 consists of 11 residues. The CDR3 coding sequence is TGCGCCAGCAGCTTGGAGTACGAGCAGTACTTC. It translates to CASSLEYEQYF.

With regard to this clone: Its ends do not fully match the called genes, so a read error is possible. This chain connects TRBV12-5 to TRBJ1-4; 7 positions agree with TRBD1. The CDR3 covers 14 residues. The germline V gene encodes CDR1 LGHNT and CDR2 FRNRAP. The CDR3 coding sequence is TGTACTAGTGGTTCGGGACAGAGTAATGAAAAACTGTTTTTT. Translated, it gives CTSGSGQSNEKLFF.

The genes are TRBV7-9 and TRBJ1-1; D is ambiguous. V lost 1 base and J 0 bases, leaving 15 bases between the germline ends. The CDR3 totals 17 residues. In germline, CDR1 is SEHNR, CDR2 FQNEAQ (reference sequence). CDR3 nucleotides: TGTGCCAGCAGCTTAGGTTGGCAGCCAACCATGAACACTGAAGCTTTCTTT. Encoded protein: CASSLGWQPTMNTEAFF. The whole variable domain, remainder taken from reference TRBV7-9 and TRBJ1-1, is DTGVSQNPRHKITKRGQNVTFRCDPISEHNRLYWYRQTLGQGPEFLTYFQNEAQLEKSRLLSDRFSAERPKGSFSTLEIQRTEQGDSAMYLCASSLGWQPTMNTEAFFGQGTRLTVV.

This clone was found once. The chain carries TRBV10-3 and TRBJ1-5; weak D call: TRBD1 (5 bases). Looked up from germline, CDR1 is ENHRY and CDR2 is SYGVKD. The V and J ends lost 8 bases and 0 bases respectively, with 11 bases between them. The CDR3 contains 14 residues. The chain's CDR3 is CAIGWGDSNQPQHF. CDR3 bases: TGTGCCATCGGGTGGGGGGATAGCAATCAGCCCCAGCATTTT.

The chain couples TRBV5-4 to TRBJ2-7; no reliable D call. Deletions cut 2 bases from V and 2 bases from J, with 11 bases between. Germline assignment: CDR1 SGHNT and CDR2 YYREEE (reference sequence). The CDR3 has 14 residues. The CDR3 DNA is TGTGCCAGCAGCTTCGATAGGACCACCTACGAGCAGTACTTC. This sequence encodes CASSFDRTTYEQYF.

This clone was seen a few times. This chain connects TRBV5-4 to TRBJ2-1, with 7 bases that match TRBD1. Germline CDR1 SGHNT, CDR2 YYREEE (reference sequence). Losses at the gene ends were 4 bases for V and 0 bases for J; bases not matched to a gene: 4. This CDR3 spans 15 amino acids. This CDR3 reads CASSIQGNSYNEQFF. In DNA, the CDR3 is TGTGCCAGCAGCATACAGGGGAACTCCTACAATGAGCAGTTCTTC.

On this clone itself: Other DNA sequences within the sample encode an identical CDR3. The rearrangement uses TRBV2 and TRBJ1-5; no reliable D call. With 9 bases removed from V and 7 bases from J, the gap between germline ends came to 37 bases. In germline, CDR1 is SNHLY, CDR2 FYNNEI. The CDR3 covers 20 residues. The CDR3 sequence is CASSEGPGSVVGVRSQPQHF. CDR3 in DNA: TGTGCCAGTAGCGAAGGACCCGGTTCTGTCGTAGGAGTCAGGTCGCAGCCCCAGCATTTT.

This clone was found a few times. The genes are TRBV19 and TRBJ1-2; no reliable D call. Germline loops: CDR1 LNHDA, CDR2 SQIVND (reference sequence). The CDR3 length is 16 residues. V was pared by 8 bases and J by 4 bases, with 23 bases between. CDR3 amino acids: CASCPSGRVFGYGYTF. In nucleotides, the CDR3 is TGTGCCAGTTGCCCGAGCGGGAGGGTCTTCGGCTATGGCTACACCTTC.

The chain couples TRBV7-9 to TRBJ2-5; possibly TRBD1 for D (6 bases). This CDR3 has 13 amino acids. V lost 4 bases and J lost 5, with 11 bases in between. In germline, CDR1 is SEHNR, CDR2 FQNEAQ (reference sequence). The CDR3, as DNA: TGTGCCAGCAGCTCACAGGGTCAGGAGACCCAGTACTTC. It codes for CASSSQGQETQYF.

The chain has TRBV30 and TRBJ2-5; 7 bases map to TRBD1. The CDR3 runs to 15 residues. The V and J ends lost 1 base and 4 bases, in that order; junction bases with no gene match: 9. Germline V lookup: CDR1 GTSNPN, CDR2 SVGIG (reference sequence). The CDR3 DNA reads TGTGCCTGGAGTGACCCCCTCGACAGGGCAGAGACCCAGTACTTC. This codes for CAWSDPLDRAETQYF. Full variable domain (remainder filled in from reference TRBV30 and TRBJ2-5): SQTIHQWPATLVQPVGSPLSLECTVEGTSNPNLYWYRQAAGRGLQLLFYSVGIGQISSEVPQNLSASRPQDRQFILSSKKLLLSDSGFYLCAWSDPLDRAETQYFGPGTRLLVL.